This section outlines one T cell receptor beta chain sequence together with its context. Its ends do not fully match the called genes, so a read error is possible. The data derive from a study of T cells in Graves' hyperthyroidism and ophthalmopathy. From RNA transcripts, TCR beta CDR3 regions were amplified. The HTBI primer set drove a first-round RT-PCR of the TCR CDR3. MiXCR was run by TCRdb on the multiplex PCR reads, yielding one entry per CDR3 protein. The data contain about 840,000 distinct CDR3 sequences, around 39% of them seen just once; the ten biggest clones take up around 9.3%. The length of the CDR3 is 15 residues. The V gene's germline CDR1 is KGHDR and CDR2 SFDVKD.

V usage is TRBV24-1 and J usage is TRBJ2-7; D remains unclear. Sequences were obtained from blood. The sequence came from a man between 18 and 35 years old with Graves' hyperthyroidism. In DNA form, the CDR3 reads TGTGCCAGCAGTCCCCCCCCGCGTCCCAACTACGAGCAGTACTTC. Translation gives CASSPPPRPNYEQYF.